This TCR beta chain was observed in a study of graft-versus-host responses after intestinal transplantation. General study findings and limits: Allograft graft-versus-host to host-versus-graft clonal ratios ran high in patients with graft-donor T cell macrochimerism. Early post-transplant declines in HvG were associated with peak levels of circulating GvH clones.

This CDR3 is built from 10 residues. Germline lookup yields CDR1 LNHDA and CDR2 SQIVND (reference sequence). Trimming took off 7 bases at V and 3 bases at J, with 3 bases between the two ends. In regard to this clone: What it recognizes is unknown.

Profiled with immunoSEQ multiplex PCR; TCRdb holds only in-frame clones, not every one. The profile shows under 90,000 clones, approximately 90% of them singletons. The V call is TRBV19, the J call TRBJ1-2, with D unresolved. The sample in question was unstimulated CD4+ T cells sorted from spleen or lymph node cells, obtained before transplant. The sequence derives from a human donor who was the organ donor for an intestinal transplant. The CDR3 DNA reads TGTGCCAGTATCTACTATGGCTACACCTTC. Translated: CASIYYGYTF.